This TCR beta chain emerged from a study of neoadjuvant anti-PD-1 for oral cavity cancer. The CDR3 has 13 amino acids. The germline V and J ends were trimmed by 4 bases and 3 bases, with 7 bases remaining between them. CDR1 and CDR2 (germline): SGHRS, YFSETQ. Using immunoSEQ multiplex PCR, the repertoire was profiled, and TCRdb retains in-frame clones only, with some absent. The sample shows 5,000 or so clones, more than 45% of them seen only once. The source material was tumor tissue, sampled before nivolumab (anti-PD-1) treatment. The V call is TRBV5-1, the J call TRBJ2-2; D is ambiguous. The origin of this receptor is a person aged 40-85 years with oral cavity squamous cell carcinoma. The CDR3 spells CASSPGYTGELFF. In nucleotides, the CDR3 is TGCGCCAGCAGCCCCGGTTACACCGGGGAGCTGTTTTTT.